The entry that follows covers one TCR beta chain sequence. Its antigen is as yet unknown. Sorting of CD4+ naive, central memory, regulatory and stem cell-like memory cells was performed via CD45RO/CCR7/CD25/CD127/CD95/CD27. This entry belongs to a study of beta chain features in type 1 diabetes. Study-level background: Sorted cells, approximately 100,000,000 in number, were examined across all samples.

The study, taken as a whole, reports: Significant though moderate, a shortening of TCRB CDR3s appeared in all four CD4+ subsets of Type 1 diabetes patients. It was among patients, rather than healthy donors, that naive, central memory and Treg TCRB repertoires appeared more similar.

Expressed TCRB transcripts were sequenced because the entire RNA isolate underwent reverse transcription. Generated by immunoSEQ multiplex PCR, the TCRdb table keeps only in-frame clones and is missing some. The sample has 500,000 to 700,000 clones; around 16% are singletons. The receptor was derived from a man in his late teens or twenties in good health. Sequencing used naive CD4+ T cells from blood.

The CDR3 sequence: CASSQSSSGDTQYF. For the CDR3, the DNA is TGTGCCAGCAGTCAGTCCAGCTCCGGCGATACGCAGTATTTT. The V and J genes are TRBV7-3 and TRBJ2-3; D remains ambiguous. The CDR3 length is 14 residues. V lost 6 bases and J lost 6, with 16 bases in between. The germline V gene encodes CDR1 SGHTA and CDR2 FQGTGA.